These 26 T cell receptor beta chains originate from one sample sequenced in a study of blood T cell repertoires in COVID-19. Sequencing was performed with immunoSEQ multiplex PCR; in TCRdb, only in-frame clones are kept and a portion is missing. Among roughly 250,000 clones listed, just over 90% were seen once. What was sequenced was PBMCs or T cells enriched from blood (not recorded which). These receptor sequences come from a young woman who had recovered from COVID-19.

The chain combines TRBV6-5 with TRBJ1-2; D possibly corresponds to TRBD1 (6 bases). Trimming removed 0 bases at V and 4 bases at J, with 9 bases between. The CDR3 spans 14 residues. In germline, CDR1 is MNHEY, CDR2 SVGAGI. CDR3 loop: CASSYSQGSYGYTF. DNA of the CDR3: TGTGCCAGCAGTTACTCACAGGGCTCCTATGGCTACACCTTC.

CDR3 DNA sequence: TGTGCCAGCAGCTTTAATGACGGGGACGAGCAGTACTTC. Encoded protein: CASSFNDGDEQYF. V is TRBV11-1 and J is TRBJ2-7, with a possible D match to TRBD2 (5 bases). CDR3 length: 13 amino acids. Trimming took 3 bases from V and 5 from J, leaving 11 bases between them. Germline values: CDR1 SGHAT, CDR2 FQDESV (reference sequence). Using reference TRBV11-1 and TRBJ2-7 for the parts outside the CDR3, the full variable domain is EAEVAQSPRYKITEKSQAVAFWCDPISGHATLYWYRQILGQGPELLVQFQDESVVDDSQLPKDRFSAERLKGVDSTLKIQPAELGDSAMYLCASSFNDGDEQYFGPGTRLTVT.

The chain has TRBV5-1 and TRBJ2-7; 9 bases are shared with TRBD1. The junction had 8 bases not matched to a gene; V was cut back by 4 bases and J by 3 bases. Germline lookup yields CDR1 SGHRS and CDR2 YFSETQ. The CDR3 spans 15 residues. The CDR3 bases are TGCGCCAGCAGCCCCAGGGGACAGGGCGGCTACGAGCAGTACTTC. Its translation: CASSPRGQGGYEQYF.

The chain carries TRBV6-8 and TRBJ2-1; D uncertain. Germline CDR1 reads MNHGY; CDR2 reads SAAAGT. This CDR3 has 15 residues. Trimming removed 1 base from V and 5 bases from J, with 12 bases in between. The chain's CDR3 is CASSYWRRLNNEQFF. As DNA, the CDR3 is TGTGCCAGCAGTTACTGGCGGCGGCTAAACAATGAGCAGTTCTTC.

This chain uses TRBV7-9 with TRBJ2-5, with a weak D call TRBD1 (6 bases). Trimming removed 0 bases at V and 1 base at J, with 9 bases between. The CDR3 runs to 15 residues. CDR1 is SEHNR and CDR2 is FQNEAQ in the germline V gene (reference sequence). The CDR3 sequence: CASSLAQGTQETQYF. The DNA for the CDR3 is TGTGCCAGCAGCTTAGCGCAGGGGACCCAAGAGACCCAGTACTTC.

The chain joins TRBV12-3 or TRBV12-4 to TRBJ1-1; D is ambiguous. The germline V and J ends were trimmed by 3 bases and 1 base, with 3 bases remaining between them. The length of the CDR3 is 12 residues. In DNA form, the CDR3 reads TGTGCCAGCAGTTTCAGGAACACTGAAGCTTTCTTT. Translated, it gives CASSFRNTEAFF.

This clone came up a few times. The rearrangement uses TRBV7-9 and TRBJ2-7, with no clear D. Trimming pared 4 bases from V and 4 bases from J, leaving 14 bases between. CDR3 length equals 14 residues. Germline CDR1 reads SEHNR; CDR2 reads FQNEAQ (reference sequence). The CDR3 here is CASSSGVGGYEQYF. The CDR3 coding sequence is TGTGCCAGCAGCTCCGGTGTCGGCGGTTACGAGCAGTACTTC.

The rearrangement uses TRBV5-1 and TRBJ1-4; possibly TRBD1 for D (5 bases). The V end was cut by 2 bases, the J end by 7 bases, with 12 bases between. In germline, CDR1 is SGHRS, CDR2 YFSETQ. CDR3 length equals 14 residues. Here the CDR3 reads CASSLNGQGEKLFF. DNA for the CDR3: TGCGCCAGCAGCTTAAACGGCCAGGGTGAAAAACTGTTTTTT.

For the CDR3, the DNA is TGTGCCATCAGTGATGGTCCTGCCGGTAGCTACACCTTC. Encoded protein: CAISDGPAGSYTF. The chain carries TRBV10-3 and TRBJ1-2; D unresolved. From germline, CDR1 is ENHRY and CDR2 SYGVKD. Trimming shortened V by 3 bases and J by 9 bases, and 14 bases separated the two germline ends. CDR3 length equals 13 residues.

The chain combines TRBV2 with TRBJ2-5, with D maybe TRBD1 (5 bases). V was pared by 9 bases and J by 5 bases, with 13 bases between. Germline assignment: CDR1 SNHLY and CDR2 FYNNEI. CDR3 size: 12 residues. The DNA of the CDR3 is TGTGCCAGTAATCGCCAGGGCGAGACCCAGTACTTC. It specifies CASNRQGETQYF.

This clone has just one count. The chain employs TRBV5-6 and TRBJ2-7; D is unresolved. V was trimmed by 1 base and J by 4 bases, leaving 9 bases between them. Germline values: CDR1 SGHDT, CDR2 YYEEEE. The CDR3 totals 13 residues. CDR3 in amino acids: CASSLNGPYEQYF. In DNA form, the CDR3 reads TGTGCCAGCAGCTTGAACGGTCCGTACGAGCAGTACTTC.

The chain links TRBV6-5 to TRBJ2-5; 7 bases map to TRBD2. The CDR3 contains 15 residues. The V and J ends lost 2 bases and 4 bases, in that order; junction bases with no gene match: 7. Germline V gene sequence: CDR1 MNHEY, CDR2 SVGAGI. The CDR3 reads CASSYGAGVGETQYF. The CDR3 DNA sequence: TGTGCCAGCAGTTACGGCGCGGGAGTGGGAGAGACCCAGTACTTC.

V is TRBV5-5 and J is TRBJ2-7; no reliable D call. CDR1 and CDR2 (germline): SGHKS, YYEKEE (reference sequence). The CDR3 is 15 residues long. V dropped 1 base and J dropped 2 bases, with 13 bases sitting between them. This CDR3 reads CASSLYIVGAYEQYF. The CDR3 DNA reads TGTGCCAGCAGCTTGTATATAGTAGGAGCCTACGAGCAGTACTTC.

The gene calls are TRBV12-3 or TRBV12-4 and TRBJ1-6; the D gene is possibly TRBD1 (5 bases). Trimming removed 6 bases at V and 12 bases at J, with 12 bases between. This CDR3 comprises 12 residues. CDR3 region: CASRLGGLPLHF. The CDR3 DNA reads as TGTGCCAGCAGGCTGGGGGGTTTACCCCTCCACTTT.

This rearrangement joins TRBV28 to TRBJ2-7; D unclear. From germline, CDR1 is MDHEN and CDR2 SYDVKM. The CDR3 runs 14 residues. V was shortened by 10 bases and J by 0 bases, with 16 bases between the two germline ends. Here the CDR3 DNA reads TGTGCCACCGCACGGTATGCAAGCTCCTACGAGCAGTACTTC. This sequence encodes CATARYASSYEQYF.

In DNA, the CDR3 is TGTGCCATCAGTGAGACGCCATCTGGCGGGACCGGGGAGCTGTTTTTT. This codes for CAISETPSGGTGELFF. This chain links TRBV10-3 with TRBJ2-2, with D tentatively TRBD2 (5 bases). Trimming pared 2 bases from V and 5 bases from J, leaving 15 bases between. Germline lookup yields CDR1 ENHRY and CDR2 SYGVKD. This CDR3 has 16 residues.

The chain combines TRBV4-3 with TRBJ1-1; D unresolved. Germline CDR1 and CDR2: LGHNA and YSLEER. V lost 1 base and J 11 bases, leaving 14 bases between the germline ends. The CDR3 runs to 13 residues. Here the CDR3 reads CASSQGPRQGAFF. In nucleotides, the CDR3 is TGCGCCAGCAGCCAAGGGCCCCGACAAGGCGCTTTCTTT.

The V and J genes are TRBV13 and TRBJ2-1, with TRBD2 identical over 9 bases. The J segment lost 1 base and the V segment lost 5 bases, leaving 9 bases of the junction unmatched. Germline values: CDR1 PRHDT, CDR2 FYEKMQ (reference sequence). CDR3 length: 17 residues. The CDR3 DNA follows: TGTGCCAGCAGCCATCGCGGGGGGGCCGAATCCTACAATGAGCAGTTCTTC. This sequence encodes CASSHRGGAESYNEQFF. Using reference TRBV13 and TRBJ2-1 for the parts outside the CDR3, the full variable domain is AAGVIQSPRHLIKEKRETATLKCYPIPRHDTVYWYQQGPGQDPQFLISFYEKMQSDKGSIPDRFSAQQFSDYHSELNMSSLELGDSALYFCASSHRGGAESYNEQFFGPGTRLTVL.

The chain is built from TRBV23-1 and TRBJ1-1; a possible D gene is TRBD1 (5 bases). TRBV23-1 qualifies as an ORF whose function is uncertain. Deletions cut 2 bases from V and 7 bases from J, with 20 bases between. The CDR3 loop spans 16 amino acids. CDR3: CASSQGGNGALHEAFF. CDR3 bases: TGCGCCAGCAGTCAAGGCGGGAATGGGGCCCTTCATGAAGCTTTCTTT.

CDR3 loop: CASSQVLAADGYTF. The CDR3 coding sequence is TGTGCCAGCAGCCAAGTGTTGGCGGCCGATGGCTACACCTTC. The V and J genes are TRBV3-1 (or the pseudogene TRBV3-2) and TRBJ1-2, with D unresolved. Germline values: CDR1 LGHDT, CDR2 YNNKEL (reference sequence). The CDR3 sequence is 14 residues long. Trimming left V 1 base short and J 6 bases short, with 12 bases between.

V gene TRBV19 combines with J gene TRBJ1-5; no firm D call. The CDR3 sequence is 15 residues long. CDR1 is LNHDA, CDR2 SQIVND, per germline (reference sequence). Trimming removed 3 bases from V and 0 bases from J, with 9 bases in between. The CDR3 nucleotides are TGTGCCAGTAGTATTTTCAGGCATAGCAATCAGCCCCAGCATTTT. It codes for CASSIFRHSNQPQHF.

The chain uses TRBV7-2 and TRBJ2-5; D unresolved. CDR1 SGHTA and CDR2 FQGNSA come from the germline V gene. Trimming took off 4 bases at V and 1 base at J, with 4 bases between the two ends. The CDR3 contains 12 residues. CDR3: CASSSSQETQYF. The CDR3 DNA is TGTGCCAGCAGCTCCTCCCAAGAGACCCAGTACTTC.

This rearrangement joins TRBV3-1 (or the pseudogene TRBV3-2) to TRBJ2-1; D perhaps matches TRBD1 (6 bases). Trimming cost V 3 bases and J 6 bases, with 12 bases left between them. The CDR3 spans 14 residues. Per the germline V gene, CDR1 is LGHDT and CDR2 is YNNKEL (reference sequence). The CDR3 is CASSHGRGSNEQFF. In nucleotides, the CDR3 is TGTGCCAGCAGCCATGGCAGGGGATCCAATGAGCAGTTCTTC.

V and J are TRBV6-2 or TRBV6-3 and TRBJ1-6; no reliable D call. This CDR3 is 13 amino acids long. Trimming took off 4 bases at V and 8 bases at J, with 9 bases between the two ends. The germline V gene encodes CDR1 MNHEY and CDR2 SVGEGT. The CDR3 sequence is CASSWEDYSPLHF. Written as DNA, the CDR3 is TGTGCCAGCAGTTGGGAGGATTATTCACCCCTCCACTTT.

CDR3 DNA sequence: TGTGCCAGTAGTACCCGGACTAGTTCGTTTGATGAGCAGTTCTTC. Protein product: CASSTRTSSFDEQFF. The chain joins TRBV19 to TRBJ2-1, with 7 bases fitting TRBD2. Germline CDR1 is LNHDA and CDR2 is SQIVND (reference sequence). V lost 4 bases to trimming and J lost 8 bases; unmatched junction nucleotides: 11. The CDR3 sequence is 15 residues long. The whole variable domain, remainder taken from reference TRBV19 and TRBJ2-1, is DGGITQSPKYLFRKEGQNVTLSCEQNLNHDAMYWYRQDPGQGLRLIYYSQIVNDFQKGDIAEGYSVSREKKESFPLTVTSAQKNPTAFYLCASSTRTSSFDEQFFGPGTRLTVL.

The rearrangement joins TRBV19 to TRBJ1-5, with D possibly matching TRBD1 (6 bases). V was shortened by 7 bases and J by 4 bases, with 14 bases between the two germline ends. Germline V gives CDR1 LNHDA, CDR2 SQIVND (reference sequence). The length of the CDR3 is 14 residues. The CDR3 nucleotides read TGTGCCAGTATGCTCGGCAGGGGAAATCAGCCCCAGCATTTT. It codes for CASMLGRGNQPQHF.